Listed here are 5 T cell receptor beta chains from one sample, sequenced in a study of beta chain features in type 1 diabetes (dated by TCRdb to 2016 to 2019). Summary of the overall study and its limitations: A moderate but significant shortening of TCRB CDR3 length was observed in type 1 diabetes patients in all four CD4+ subsets.

Libraries came from the immunoSEQ multiplex PCR assay. All of the isolated RNA was reverse transcribed with the High Capacity cDNA Reverse Transcription Kit, so expressed TCRB transcripts were sequenced. Here the immuneACCESS table is served through TCRdb, limited to in-frame sequences with V and J called. Missing clones are a known gap in these copies; in checked studies unresolved V genes cover under half, and the rest lacks a known reason. Across this sample there are hundreds of thousands of clones, with 11% seen only once. 0.017% of the sample belongs to the ten largest clones. No antigen has been identified for these receptors. Material: naive CD4+ T cells from blood. Reading the label with the study, this specimen's cell subset or site is: true naive CD4+ T cells. These receptors were obtained from a young man with type 1 diabetes.

This clone was seen a few times. The chain is built from TRBV5-1 and TRBJ1-6; the match to TRBD1 covers 9 bases. The CDR3 contains 14 residues. V was clipped by 4 bases and J by 9 bases; unmatched bases: 5. The germline gives CDR1 SGHRS, CDR2 YFSETQ. The DNA of the CDR3 is TGCGCCAGCAGCCCTACAGGGGGCGGTTCACCCCTCCACTTT. Translating gives CASSPTGGGSPLHF.

The table lists this clone with a few counts. V gene TRBV28 combines with J gene TRBJ1-1; D unresolved. Germline assignment: CDR1 MDHEN and CDR2 SYDVKM. CDR3 size: 11 residues. This CDR3 is CASLGNTEAFF. The DNA for the CDR3 is TGTGCTAGTCTAGGCAACACTGAAGCTTTCTTT.

The chain links TRBV5-1 to TRBJ2-1, with 11 bases lining up with TRBD2. Germline loops: CDR1 SGHRS, CDR2 YFSETQ. Trimming cost V 0 bases and J 0 bases; bases outside gene matches: 11. The CDR3 extends over 20 amino acids. The DNA of the CDR3 is TGCGCCAGCAGCTTGGGGGCCAGACTAGCGGGGATGAGCTCCTACAATGAGCAGTTCTTC. Amino acid sequence: CASSLGARLAGMSSYNEQFF.

The chain couples TRBV7-9 to TRBJ1-6, with 8 bases that match TRBD1. The CDR3 spans 14 residues. CDR1 and CDR2 (germline): SEHNR, FQNEAQ (reference sequence). CDR3 sequence: CAGARGTGNSPLHF. CDR3 DNA sequence: TGTGCAGGAGCTAGGGGGACAGGAAATTCACCCCTCCACTTT.

This clone was picked up a small number of times. This chain uses TRBV2 with TRBJ2-2; possibly TRBD1 for D (6 bases). Per the germline V gene, CDR1 is SNHLY and CDR2 is FYNNEI. Deletions cut 2 bases from V and 6 bases from J, with 7 bases between. The CDR3 is made up of 13 amino acids. CDR3 coding DNA: TGTGCCAGCAGTGAAAGGACAGCCGGGGAGCTGTTTTTT. Translated: CASSERTAGELFF.